The 20 T cell receptor beta chains below were found in one sample sequenced in a study of identical twins. TCRdb analysed the 5' RACE reads with MiXCR anew, one entry per CDR3 protein. In the table there are under 300,000 distinct CDR3 sequences, around 8% of which are singletons. The same sample was also used in a study of yellow fever vaccine responses in identical twins.

The sample was CD8+ T cells sorted from blood. The receptors derive from a woman younger than 35 in good health.

This clonotype was seen repeatedly, ten times or more. This chain connects TRBV9 to TRBJ1-6, with TRBD1 as a possible D gene (6 bases). CDR3 length: 14 amino acids. Germline loops: CDR1 SGDLS, CDR2 YYNGEE. Trimming took 4 bases from V and 7 from J, leaving 12 bases between them. CDR3 DNA: TGTGCCAGCAGCCCAGGGCAGGGGAATTCACCCCTCCACTTT. Translated: CASSPGQGNSPLHF.

The table lists this clonotype with many counts. A junction end diverges from the germline sequence, so it may reflect a read error. The V gene is TRBV29-1, the J gene TRBJ2-7; a weak D match, TRBD2 (6 bases). Per the germline V gene, CDR1 is SQVTM and CDR2 is ANQGSEA. The CDR3 runs to 14 residues. CDR3 DNA sequence: TGCAGCGTTAAAGAATATAGCGGATACGACGAGCAGTACTTC. It is translated as CSVKEYSGYDEQYF.

This clonotype was observed a few times. The chain uses TRBV20-1 and TRBJ2-1, with a weak D call TRBD2 (6 bases). Trimming cost V 6 bases and J 2 bases, with 14 bases left between them. Germline assignment: CDR1 DFQATT and CDR2 SNEGSKA (reference sequence). This CDR3 has 14 amino acids. CDR3: CSAVVGGPYNEQFF. In DNA form, the CDR3 reads TGCAGTGCCGTGGTCGGAGGGCCCTACAATGAGCAGTTCTTC.

This rearrangement joins TRBV20-1 to TRBJ2-5, with D perhaps matching TRBD1 or TRBD2 (6 bases each). Per germline, CDR1 DFQATT and CDR2 SNEGSKA (reference sequence). Trimming cost V 7 bases and J 5 bases, with 26 bases left between them. The CDR3 is 16 residues long. The CDR3 sequence: CSVTYPGAGLRETQYF. For the CDR3, the DNA is TGCAGTGTCACTTATCCGGGGGCAGGGTTGAGGGAGACCCAGTACTTC.

The table lists this clonotype with a few counts. J is TRBJ2-1 and V is TRBV10-1; D might be TRBD2 (6 bases). The CDR3 runs to 15 residues. In germline, CDR1 is WNHNN, CDR2 SYGVQD (reference sequence). V was shortened by 5 bases and J by 7 bases, with 18 bases between the two germline ends. DNA of the CDR3: TGCGCCAGCAGTCCTGGACCGTCGGGAGTAAATGAGCAGTTCTTC. Protein product: CASSPGPSGVNEQFF.

This clonotype was counted once. The rearrangement uses TRBV19 and TRBJ2-7; TRBD1 matches 9 bases. CDR3 length equals 15 residues. Unmatched junction bases numbered 7, after V lost 3 bases and J lost 4 bases. CDR1 is LNHDA, CDR2 SQIVND, per germline (reference sequence). The CDR3 DNA follows: TGTGCCAGTAGTATCTACAGGGGGCCTTTGTACGAGCAGTACTTC. The encoded protein is CASSIYRGPLYEQYF.

CDR3 sequence: CASADRGDTEAFF. The CDR3 region has the DNA TGTGCCAGTGCCGACAGGGGGGACACTGAAGCTTTCTTT. The rearrangement uses TRBV27 and TRBJ1-1, with TRBD1 matching 9 bases. This CDR3 spans 13 amino acids. Looked up from germline, CDR1 is MNHEY and CDR2 is SMNVEV (reference sequence). Trimming cost V 9 bases and J 3 bases; bases outside gene matches: 5.

The gene calls are TRBV2 and TRBJ2-7; 7 positions agree with TRBD1. The germline gives CDR1 SNHLY, CDR2 FYNNEI. The CDR3 covers 14 residues. V shed 1 base, J shed 3 bases, and the junction held 3 bases outside the gene matches. CDR3 bases: TGTGCCAGCAGTGAAGATGACAGGGTCTACGAGCAGTACTTC. This sequence encodes CASSEDDRVYEQYF.

This clonotype appeared many times. The chain employs TRBV15 and TRBJ2-3; 10 nucleotides agree with TRBD2. The CDR3 loop spans 15 amino acids. Per the germline V gene, CDR1 is LNHNV and CDR2 is YYDKDF (reference sequence). The ends lost 0 bases at V and 4 bases at J; junction bases unmatched: 1. CDR3 DNA sequence: TGTGCCACCAGCAGAGATCTAGCGGGGGCAGATACGCAGTATTTT. Amino acids: CATSRDLAGADTQYF.

This clonotype was detected a few times. This chain uses TRBV7-8 with TRBJ2-7; 9 bases are shared with TRBD1. Trimming cost V 4 bases and J 4 bases; bases outside gene matches: 8. This CDR3 is built from 15 residues. Per germline, CDR1 SGHVS and CDR2 FQNEAQ. The CDR3 reads CASSSRDRAQYEQYF. CDR3 in DNA: TGTGCCAGCAGCTCACGGGACAGGGCACAATACGAGCAGTACTTC.

V is TRBV5-1 and J is TRBJ2-3, with D perhaps matching TRBD1 or TRBD2 (5 bases each). This CDR3 is built from 18 residues. V was trimmed by 0 bases and J by 6 bases, leaving 23 bases between them. Germline V gene sequence: CDR1 SGHRS, CDR2 YFSETQ. In nucleotides, the CDR3 is TGCGCCAGCAGCTTGGAGGGGAGATTACTACAGGATTGGGATACGCAGTATTTT. Its translation: CASSLEGRLLQDWDTQYF.

This clonotype was picked up a small number of times. At one end the junction does not follow the germline gene, possibly because of a read error. The V call is TRBV6-5, the J call TRBJ2-3, with a possible D match to TRBD2 (5 bases). Germline CDR1 and CDR2: MNHEY and SVGAGI. The CDR3 contains 15 residues. CDR3 sequence (DNA): TGTGCCAGCAGCTACTTCCGGGAACCGGGCTATACGCAGTATTTT. Translated: CASSYFREPGYTQYF.

This clonotype was seen repeatedly, ten times or more. The V call is TRBV12-3 or TRBV12-4, the J call TRBJ2-3; D remains unclear. Deletions cut 6 bases from V and 2 bases from J, with 9 bases between. The CDR3 is made up of 13 amino acids. Written as DNA, the CDR3 is TGTGCCAGCAGCGGAAGATTCACAGATACGCAGTATTTT. This sequence encodes CASSGRFTDTQYF.

This clonotype occurred many times. The chain combines TRBV29-1 with TRBJ2-1, with D possibly being TRBD2 (6 bases). Germline values: CDR1 SQVTM, CDR2 ANQGSEA. There are 12 residues in the CDR3. Trimming took off 1 base at V and 6 bases at J, with 7 bases between the two ends. The CDR3 here is CSVEAGLNEQFF. Here the CDR3 DNA reads TGCAGCGTTGAAGCGGGACTCAATGAGCAGTTCTTC.

This clonotype was seen at least ten times. The chain links TRBV2 to TRBJ2-1, with 10 bases aligning to TRBD2. Germline lookup yields CDR1 SNHLY and CDR2 FYNNEI. This CDR3 is 11 amino acids long. The J segment lost 14 bases and the V segment lost 8 bases, leaving 6 bases of the junction unmatched. The CDR3 DNA is TGTGCCAGCCGGACTAGCGGCTGGGAGTTCTTC. It yields the protein CASRTSGWEFF.

The chain couples TRBV20-1 to TRBJ2-7; 8 positions match TRBD2. Germline V gene data show CDR1 as DFQATT and CDR2 as SNEGSKA (reference sequence). The V and J ends lost 0 bases and 1 base, in that order; junction bases with no gene match: 5. The CDR3 extends over 15 amino acids. The chain's CDR3 is CSARDPAGDSYEQYF. The CDR3 DNA sequence: TGCAGTGCTAGAGATCCAGCGGGGGATTCCTACGAGCAGTACTTC.

A few counts support this clonotype. V usage is TRBV28 and J usage is TRBJ2-7, with D possibly being TRBD1 (6 bases). The V gene lost 6 bases and the J gene lost 3 bases, with 15 bases spanning the gap. CDR1 MDHEN and CDR2 SYDVKM come from the germline V gene. The CDR3 has 14 residues. Here the CDR3 reads CASRAQGTLYEQYF. In DNA, the CDR3 is TGTGCCAGCAGGGCACAGGGAACCCTCTACGAGCAGTACTTC.

This clonotype was observed at least ten times. This chain uses TRBV6-1 with TRBJ2-7; 10 bases are shared with TRBD1. The CDR3 totals 16 residues. Germline V gene data show CDR1 as MNHNS and CDR2 as SASEGT. V was pared by 3 bases and J by 4 bases, with 9 bases of the junction left unmatched. The CDR3 region is CASSEWTGGTGYEQYF. Written as DNA, the CDR3 is TGTGCCAGCAGTGAGTGGACAGGGGGGACTGGATACGAGCAGTACTTC.

The table lists this clonotype with many counts. J is TRBJ2-7 and V is TRBV12-3 or TRBV12-4; D is ambiguous. Trimming left V 2 bases short and J 5 bases short, with 16 bases between. The CDR3 has 15 residues. The CDR3: CASSLWSSATDEQYF. Here the CDR3 DNA reads TGTGCCAGCAGTTTATGGTCCTCAGCTACGGACGAGCAGTACTTC.

This clonotype has at least ten counts. The DNA for the CDR3 is TGCAGCGTGGGCCCGGGGACCGGGGAGCTGTTTTTT. Its translation is CSVGPGTGELFF. The rearrangement links TRBV29-1 to TRBJ2-2; a possible D gene is TRBD2 (5 bases). This CDR3 comprises 12 residues. Between the trimmed V and J ends, which lost 6 bases and 5 bases, there was a span of 10 bases. Germline V gene sequence: CDR1 SQVTM, CDR2 ANQGSEA.